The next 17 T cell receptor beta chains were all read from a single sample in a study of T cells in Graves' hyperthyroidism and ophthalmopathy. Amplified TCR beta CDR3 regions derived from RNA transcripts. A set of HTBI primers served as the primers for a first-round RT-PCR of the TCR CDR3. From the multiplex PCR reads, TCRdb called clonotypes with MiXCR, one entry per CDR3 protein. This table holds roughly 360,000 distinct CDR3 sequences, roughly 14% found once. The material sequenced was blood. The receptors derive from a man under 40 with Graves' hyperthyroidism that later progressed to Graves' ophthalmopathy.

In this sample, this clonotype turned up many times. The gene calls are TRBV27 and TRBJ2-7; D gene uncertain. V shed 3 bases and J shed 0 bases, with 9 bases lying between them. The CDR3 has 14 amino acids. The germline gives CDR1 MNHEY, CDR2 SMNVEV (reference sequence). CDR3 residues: CASSLAASSYEQYF. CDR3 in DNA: TGTGCCAGCAGTTTGGCGGCAAGCTCCTACGAGCAGTACTTC.

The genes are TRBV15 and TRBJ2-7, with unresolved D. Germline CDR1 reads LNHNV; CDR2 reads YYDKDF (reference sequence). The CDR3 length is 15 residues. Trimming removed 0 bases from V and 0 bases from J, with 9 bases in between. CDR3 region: CATSRDPSSSYEQYF. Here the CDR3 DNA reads TGTGCCACCAGCAGAGATCCATCTAGCTCCTACGAGCAGTACTTC.

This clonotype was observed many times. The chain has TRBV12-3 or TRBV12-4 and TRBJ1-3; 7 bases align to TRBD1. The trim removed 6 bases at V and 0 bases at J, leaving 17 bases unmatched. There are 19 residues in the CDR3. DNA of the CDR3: TGTGCCAGCAGAAAAACAATAACCGGACAGGCCAGCTCTGGAAACACCATATATTTT. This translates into CASRKTITGQASSGNTIYF.

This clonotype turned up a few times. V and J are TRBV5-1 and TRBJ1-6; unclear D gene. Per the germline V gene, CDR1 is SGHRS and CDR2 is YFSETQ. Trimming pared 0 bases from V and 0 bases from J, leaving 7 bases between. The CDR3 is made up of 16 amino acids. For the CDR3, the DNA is TGCGCCAGCAGCTTGGCACCTACCTCCTATAATTCACCCCTCCACTTT. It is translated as CASSLAPTSYNSPLHF.

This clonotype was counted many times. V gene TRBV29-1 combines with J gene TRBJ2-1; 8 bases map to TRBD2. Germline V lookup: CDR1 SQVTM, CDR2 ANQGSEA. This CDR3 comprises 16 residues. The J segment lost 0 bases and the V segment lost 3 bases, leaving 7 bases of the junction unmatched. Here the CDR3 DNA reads TGCAGCGTTGAGGGGACTAGTCAGAGCTCCTACAATGAGCAGTTCTTC. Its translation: CSVEGTSQSSYNEQFF.

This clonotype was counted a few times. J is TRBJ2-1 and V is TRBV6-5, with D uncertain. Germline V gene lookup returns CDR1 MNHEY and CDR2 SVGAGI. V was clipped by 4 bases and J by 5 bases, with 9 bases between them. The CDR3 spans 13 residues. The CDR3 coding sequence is TGTGCCAGCAGTTTGGCTAGAAACAATGAGCAGTTCTTC. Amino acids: CASSLARNNEQFF.

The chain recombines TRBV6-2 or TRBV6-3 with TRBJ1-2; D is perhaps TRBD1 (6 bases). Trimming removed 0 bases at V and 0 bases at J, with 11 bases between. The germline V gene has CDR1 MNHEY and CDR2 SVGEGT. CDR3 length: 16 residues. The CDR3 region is CASSYSTGRANYGYTF. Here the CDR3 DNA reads TGTGCCAGCAGTTACTCGACAGGCCGAGCTAACTATGGCTACACCTTC.

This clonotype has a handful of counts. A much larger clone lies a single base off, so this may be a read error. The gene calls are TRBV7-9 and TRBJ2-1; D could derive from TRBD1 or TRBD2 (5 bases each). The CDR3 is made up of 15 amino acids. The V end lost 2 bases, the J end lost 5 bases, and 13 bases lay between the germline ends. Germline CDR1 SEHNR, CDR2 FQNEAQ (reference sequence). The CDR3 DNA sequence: TGTGCCAGCAGCTTATGGGGACGGGGAGACAATGAGCAGTTCTTC. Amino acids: CASSLWGRGDNEQFF.

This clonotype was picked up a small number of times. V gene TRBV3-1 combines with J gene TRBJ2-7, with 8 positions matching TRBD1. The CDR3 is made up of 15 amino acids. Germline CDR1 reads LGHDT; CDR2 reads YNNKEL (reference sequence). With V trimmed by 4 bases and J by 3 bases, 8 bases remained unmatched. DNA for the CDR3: TGTGCCAGCAGCCCGGGACAGGAAATTGTCTACGAGCAGTACTTC. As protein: CASSPGQEIVYEQYF.

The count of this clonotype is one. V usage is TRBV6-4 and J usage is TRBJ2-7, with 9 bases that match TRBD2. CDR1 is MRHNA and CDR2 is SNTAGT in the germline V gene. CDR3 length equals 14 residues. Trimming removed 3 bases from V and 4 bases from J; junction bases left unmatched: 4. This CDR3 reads CASSERGGVYEQYF. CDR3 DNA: TGTGCCAGCAGTGAGCGCGGGGGGGTTTACGAGCAGTACTTC.

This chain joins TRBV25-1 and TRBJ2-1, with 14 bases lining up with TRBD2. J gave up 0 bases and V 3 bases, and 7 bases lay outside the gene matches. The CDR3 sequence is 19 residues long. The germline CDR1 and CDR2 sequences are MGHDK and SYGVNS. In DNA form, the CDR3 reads TGTGCCAGCAGTGAGGGGGGACTAGCGGGGGTTCGCTCCTACAATGAGCAGTTCTTC. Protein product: CASSEGGLAGVRSYNEQFF.

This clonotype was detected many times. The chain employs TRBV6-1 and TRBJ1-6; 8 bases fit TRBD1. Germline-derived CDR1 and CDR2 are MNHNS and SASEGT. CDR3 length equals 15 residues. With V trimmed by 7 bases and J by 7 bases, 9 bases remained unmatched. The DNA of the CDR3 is TGTGCCAGCACCCCTAGGGGACAGGCGAATTCACCCCTCCACTTT. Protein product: CASTPRGQANSPLHF.

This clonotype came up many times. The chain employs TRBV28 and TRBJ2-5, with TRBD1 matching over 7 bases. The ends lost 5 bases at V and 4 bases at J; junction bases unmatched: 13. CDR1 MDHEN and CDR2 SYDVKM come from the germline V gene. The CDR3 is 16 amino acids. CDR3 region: CASSTPRDSTGETQYF. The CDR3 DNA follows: TGTGCCAGCAGTACCCCTCGGGACAGTACGGGAGAGACCCAGTACTTC. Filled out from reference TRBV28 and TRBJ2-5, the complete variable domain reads DVKVTQSSRYLVKRTGEKVFLECVQDMDHENMFWYRQDPGLGLRLIYFSYDVKMKEKGDIPEGYSVSREKKERFSLILESASTNQTSMYLCASSTPRDSTGETQYFGPGTRLLVL.

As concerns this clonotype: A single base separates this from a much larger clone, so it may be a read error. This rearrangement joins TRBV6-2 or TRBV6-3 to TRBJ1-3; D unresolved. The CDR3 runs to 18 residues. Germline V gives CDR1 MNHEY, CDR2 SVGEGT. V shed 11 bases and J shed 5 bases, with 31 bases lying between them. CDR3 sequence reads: CAGKRRAAVDIARNTIYF. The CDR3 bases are TGTGCCGGCAAGAGACGGGCCGCAGTTGATATTGCTAGAAACACCATATATTTT.

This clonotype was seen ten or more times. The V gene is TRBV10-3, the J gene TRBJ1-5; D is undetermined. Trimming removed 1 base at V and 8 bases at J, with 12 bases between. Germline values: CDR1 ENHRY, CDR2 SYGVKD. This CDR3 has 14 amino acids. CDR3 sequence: CAISEWKFGEPQHF. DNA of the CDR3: TGTGCCATCAGTGAGTGGAAGTTCGGGGAGCCCCAGCATTTT.

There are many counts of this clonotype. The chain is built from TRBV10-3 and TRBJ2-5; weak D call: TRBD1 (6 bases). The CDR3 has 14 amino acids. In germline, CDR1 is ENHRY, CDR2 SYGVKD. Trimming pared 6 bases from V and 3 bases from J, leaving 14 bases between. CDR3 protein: CAISRGMSEETQYF. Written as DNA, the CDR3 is TGTGCCATCAGCAGGGGTATGAGTGAAGAGACCCAGTACTTC.

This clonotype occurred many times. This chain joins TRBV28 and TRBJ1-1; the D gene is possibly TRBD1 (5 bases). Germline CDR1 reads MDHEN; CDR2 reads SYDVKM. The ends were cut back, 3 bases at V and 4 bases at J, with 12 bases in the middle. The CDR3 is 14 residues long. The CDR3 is CASSFPGFGTEAFF. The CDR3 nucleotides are TGTGCCAGCAGTTTTCCAGGGTTTGGCACTGAAGCTTTCTTT.